The TCR beta chain under discussion was sequenced for a study of radiation and T cells in renal cell carcinoma. Study results and caveats: From baseline, blood top tumor clonotypes peaked at 2 weeks post-radiation. Pretreatment tumor biopsies were lacking, so baseline clonotypes are unknown.

Assay: immunoSEQ multiplex PCR; the TCRdb copy retains only in-frame clones and omits some. The sample includes about 140,000 clones, around four fifths of them seen just once. Germline lookup yields CDR1 MNHEY and CDR2 SMNVEV (reference sequence). The CDR3 is 20 amino acids. V gave up 4 bases and J gave up 1 base, with 25 bases separating them. As for this clone: No antigen is known for it.

Documented time point: baseline pretreatment blood. The treatment here: 15 Gy SBRT to primary tumor, nephrectomy 4 weeks later. This renal cell carcinoma was of the clear cell type. This receptor was obtained from a woman aged 50 to 60 with renal cell carcinoma. The sample in question was blood, obtained from a patient whose treatment included radiotherapy and nephrectomy. This rearrangement joins TRBV27 to TRBJ2-2; D perhaps matches TRBD1 (6 bases). CDR3 nucleotide sequence: TGTGCCAGCAGTTCCAGAATTTTAGACAGGACGAGGAGGAACACCGGGGAGCTGTTTTTT. It encodes CASSSRILDRTRRNTGELFF.